These T cell receptor beta chains were read from a single sample in a study of T cells in Graves' hyperthyroidism and ophthalmopathy. MiXCR was run by TCRdb on the multiplex PCR reads, yielding one entry per CDR3 protein. The sample holds approximately 600,000 distinct CDR3 sequences; around 14% are singletons and the top ten take over 6%. Sequencing input: blood. These TCRs come from a woman aged 18-29 years with Graves' ophthalmopathy. The CDR3 runs from the conserved cysteine through the conserved F or W.

v_gene	j_gene	CDR3aa
TRBV27	TRBJ1-3	CASSLTRLGNTIYF
TRBV10-3	TRBJ1-5	CAISTGYEGQPQHF
TRBV6-1	TRBJ1-5	CASSGMLDQPQHF
TRBV20-1	TRBJ2-1	CSASSGRGNEQFF
TRBV12-3/TRBV12-4	TRBJ2-3	CASSTLRGNTQYF
TRBV27	TRBJ1-5	CASSLDGWNQPQHF
TRBV5-5	TRBJ2-7	CASSRRGPEGEQYF
TRBV29-1	TRBJ2-7	CSVETGDSSYEQYF
TRBV20-1	TRBJ1-1	CSAKAPGWTEAFF
TRBV19	TRBJ1-1	CASSPRGPPVSRVNTEAFF
TRBV20-1	TRBJ1-2	CSARDPPDPSRNGYTF
TRBV9	TRBJ2-2	CASSAYQTPGTGSRGELFF
TRBV7-2	TRBJ2-5	CASSPQLGAGGTSETQYF
TRBV28	TRBJ1-5	CASSLNPVTAQPQHF
TRBV6-6	TRBJ1-6	CASSYPTPGGGGFYNSPLHF
TRBV2	TRBJ2-7	CASSDRGRTYEQYF
TRBV28	TRBJ2-1	CASTPGTGVHNEQFF
TRBV6-6	TRBJ2-4	CASSYPDRTAHGVFKNIQYF
TRBV29-1	TRBJ2-7	CSVESSGRPSYEQYF
TRBV28	TRBJ1-5	CASSGQGENNQPQHF
TRBV18	TRBJ2-3	CASSPVAGVPDTQYF
TRBV5-1	TRBJ2-5	CASSLGTSGMGTQYF
TRBV12-3/TRBV12-4	TRBJ1-3	CASSFGRYTIYF
TRBV24-1	TRBJ2-7	CATSETNTGNEQYF
TRBV15	TRBJ1-6	CATSRDGTGTSPLHF
TRBV28	TRBJ2-3	CASILTIGLAGNGSTDTQYF
TRBV5-4	TRBJ2-7	CASSLAKASGDPYEQYF
TRBV25-1	TRBJ1-2	CASSDILGYGYTF
TRBV12-3/TRBV12-4	TRBJ2-5	CASRRGAQETQYF
TRBV18	TRBJ2-7	CASSLDSEQYF
TRBV4-1	TRBJ2-1	CASSQDWTRLDEQFF
TRBV12-3/TRBV12-4	TRBJ2-5	CASSLVEAGRETQYF
TRBV9	TRBJ2-1	CASSVAGGSEQFF
TRBV24-1	TRBJ2-1	CATSDNGLAGVTAEQFF
TRBV7-9	TRBJ2-7	CASSPSTSRIGEQYF
TRBV11-2	TRBJ2-3	CASSFSGGDTQYF
TRBV6-4	TRBJ2-5	CASSKAPGSETQYF
TRBV27	TRBJ2-4	CASSLRGGGLAKNIQYF
TRBV28	TRBJ1-1	CASSLWGGLSNTEAFF
TRBV6-1	TRBJ2-3	CASSSAGGTDTQYF
TRBV28	TRBJ2-7	CASSLVGEYEQYF
TRBV6-1	TRBJ2-3	CASRDRQGTQYF
TRBV5-1	TRBJ2-7	CASSGGQGNYEQYF
TRBV5-1	TRBJ2-5	CASSLAGHGAFQETQYF
TRBV3-1	TRBJ1-1	CASSQGQGEWYTEAFF
TRBV12-3/TRBV12-4	TRBJ2-1	CASSLGLAYEQFF
TRBV18	TRBJ2-2	CASSPWDKTGELFF
TRBV27	TRBJ1-2	CASSPQGPIYGYTF
TRBV6-2/TRBV6-3	TRBJ2-5	CASMTPRRAAQETQYF
TRBV13	TRBJ2-1	CASSSRGLAGPYNEQFF
TRBV7-3	TRBJ1-1	CASSAAGTVNTEAFF
TRBV9	TRBJ2-1	CASSVDGGEGYNEQFF
TRBV7-9	TRBJ2-1	CASSSTSGRGNEQFF
TRBV20-1	TRBJ1-3	CSAREGNGNTIYF
TRBV6-1	TRBJ2-7	CASSRGRYEQYF